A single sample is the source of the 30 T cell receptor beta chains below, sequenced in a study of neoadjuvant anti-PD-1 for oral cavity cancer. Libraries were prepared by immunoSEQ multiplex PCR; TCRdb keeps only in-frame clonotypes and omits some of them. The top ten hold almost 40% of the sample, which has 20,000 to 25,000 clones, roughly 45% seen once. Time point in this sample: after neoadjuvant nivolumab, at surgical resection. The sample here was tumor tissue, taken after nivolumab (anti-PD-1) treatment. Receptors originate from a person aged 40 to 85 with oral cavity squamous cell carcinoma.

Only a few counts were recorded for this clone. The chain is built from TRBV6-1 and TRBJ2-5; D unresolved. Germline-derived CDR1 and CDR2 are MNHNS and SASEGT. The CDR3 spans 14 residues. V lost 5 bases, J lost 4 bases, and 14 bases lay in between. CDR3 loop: CASSLTSKLETQYF. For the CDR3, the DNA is TGTGCCAGCAGTCTAACTTCTAAACTAGAGACCCAGTACTTC.

DNA of the CDR3: TGTGCCAGCACACAGGGGAATTCACCCCTCCACTTT. It translates to CASTQGNSPLHF. The chain uses TRBV7-2 and TRBJ1-6; TRBD1 agrees at 7 bases. The CDR3 covers 12 residues. CDR1 SGHTA and CDR2 FQGNSA come from the germline V gene. Losses at the gene ends were 7 bases for V and 7 bases for J; bases not matched to a gene: 1. The full variable domain, with the rest looked up from reference TRBV7-2 and TRBJ1-6, is GAGVSQSPSNKVTEKGKDVELRCDPISGHTALYWYRQSLGQGLEFLIYFQGNSAPDKSGLPSDRFSAERTGGSVSTLTIQRTQQEDSAVYLCASTQGNSPLHFGNGTRLTVT.

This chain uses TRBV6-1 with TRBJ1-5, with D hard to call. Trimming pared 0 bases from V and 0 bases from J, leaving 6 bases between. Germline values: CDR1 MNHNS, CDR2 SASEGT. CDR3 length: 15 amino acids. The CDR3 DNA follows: TGTGCCAGCAGTGAAGCAGGGTATAGCAATCAGCCCCAGCATTTT. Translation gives CASSEAGYSNQPQHF.

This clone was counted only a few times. CDR3 coding DNA: TGTGCCAGCAGGGTGGACTATGGCTACACCTTC. As protein: CASRVDYGYTF. The chain combines TRBV2 with TRBJ1-2; D is uncertain. V was shortened by 6 bases and J by 3 bases, with 5 bases between the two germline ends. The CDR3 has 11 residues. Germline V gene data show CDR1 as SNHLY and CDR2 as FYNNEI.

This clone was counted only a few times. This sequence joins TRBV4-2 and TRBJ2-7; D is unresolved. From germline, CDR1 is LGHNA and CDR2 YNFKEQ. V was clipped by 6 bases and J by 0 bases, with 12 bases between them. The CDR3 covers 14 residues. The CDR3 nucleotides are TGTGCCAGCAGTTCCGGACCGAGCTCCTACGAGCAGTACTTC. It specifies CASSSGPSSYEQYF.

The CDR3 sequence is CASSLVVGPGDTQYF. The CDR3 DNA follows: TGTGCCAGCAGTCTAGTCGTAGGCCCCGGAGATACGCAGTATTTT. The chain is built from TRBV6-5 and TRBJ2-3; D is uncertain. This CDR3 contains 15 residues. Germline CDR1 reads MNHEY; CDR2 reads SVGAGI. Trimming left V 5 bases short and J 5 bases short, with 17 bases between.

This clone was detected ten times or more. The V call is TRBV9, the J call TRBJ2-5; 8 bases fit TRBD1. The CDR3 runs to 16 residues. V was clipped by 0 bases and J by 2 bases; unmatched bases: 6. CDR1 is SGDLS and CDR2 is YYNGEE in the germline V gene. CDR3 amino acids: CASSVEGQAMQETQYF. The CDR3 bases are TGTGCCAGCAGCGTAGAGGGACAGGCGATGCAAGAGACCCAGTACTTC. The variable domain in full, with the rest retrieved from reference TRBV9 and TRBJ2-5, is DSGVTQTPKHLITATGQRVTLRCSPRSGDLSVYWYQQSLDQGLQFLIQYYNGEERAKGNILERFSAQQFPDLHSELNLSSLELGDSALYFCASSVEGQAMQETQYFGPGTRLLVL.

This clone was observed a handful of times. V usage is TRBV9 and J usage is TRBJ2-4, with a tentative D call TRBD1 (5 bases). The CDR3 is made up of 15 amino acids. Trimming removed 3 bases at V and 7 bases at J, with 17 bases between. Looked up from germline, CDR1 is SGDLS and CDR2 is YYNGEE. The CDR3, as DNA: TGTGCCAGCAGCGCTGGGGCGCCTTCTGGTAACATTCAGTACTTC. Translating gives CASSAGAPSGNIQYF.

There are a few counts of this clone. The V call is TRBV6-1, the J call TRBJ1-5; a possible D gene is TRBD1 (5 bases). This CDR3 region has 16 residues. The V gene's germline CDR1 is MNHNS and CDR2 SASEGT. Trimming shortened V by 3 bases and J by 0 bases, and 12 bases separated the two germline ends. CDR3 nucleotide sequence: TGTGCCAGCAGTGACCTAGGGGTAATTAGCAATCAGCCCCAGCATTTT. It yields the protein CASSDLGVISNQPQHF.

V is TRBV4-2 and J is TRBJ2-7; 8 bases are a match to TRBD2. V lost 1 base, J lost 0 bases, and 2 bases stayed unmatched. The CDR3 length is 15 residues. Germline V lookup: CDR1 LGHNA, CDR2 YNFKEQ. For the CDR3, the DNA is TGTGCCAGCAGCCAAGTCGGGGGGGCCTCCTACGAGCAGTACTTC. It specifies CASSQVGGASYEQYF.

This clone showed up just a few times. CDR3: CASSLGLAVEQYF. CDR3 in DNA: TGTGCCAGCAGCTTGGGACTAGCCGTCGAGCAGTACTTC. V usage is TRBV7-9 and J usage is TRBJ2-7, with 9 bases that match TRBD2. Germline V gene lookup returns CDR1 SEHNR and CDR2 FQNEAQ (reference sequence). The trim removed 3 bases at V and 6 bases at J, leaving 3 bases unmatched. The CDR3 sequence is 13 residues long.

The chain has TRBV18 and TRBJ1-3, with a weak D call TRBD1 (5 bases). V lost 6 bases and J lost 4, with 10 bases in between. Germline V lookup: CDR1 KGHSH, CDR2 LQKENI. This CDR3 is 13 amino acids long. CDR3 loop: CASSQGSGNTIYF. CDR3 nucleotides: TGTGCCAGCTCGCAGGGCTCGGGAAACACCATATATTTT.

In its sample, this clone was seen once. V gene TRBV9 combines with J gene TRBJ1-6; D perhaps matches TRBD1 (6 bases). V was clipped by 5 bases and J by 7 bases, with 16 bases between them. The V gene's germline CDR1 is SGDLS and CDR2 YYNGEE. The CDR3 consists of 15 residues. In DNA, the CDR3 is TGTGCCAGCAGTCCCCGGGACAACCAAAATTCACCCCTCCACTTT. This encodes CASSPRDNQNSPLHF.

The CDR3 here is CASSPRRGAIEETQYF. The CDR3 region has the DNA TGTGCCAGCAGCCCCCGGCGGGGGGCGATTGAGGAGACCCAGTACTTC. The genes are TRBV7-9 and TRBJ2-5, with 8 bases that match TRBD2. Germline assignment: CDR1 SEHNR and CDR2 FQNEAQ (reference sequence). J lost 5 bases, V lost 5 bases, and 13 bases had no gene match. The CDR3 loop spans 16 amino acids.

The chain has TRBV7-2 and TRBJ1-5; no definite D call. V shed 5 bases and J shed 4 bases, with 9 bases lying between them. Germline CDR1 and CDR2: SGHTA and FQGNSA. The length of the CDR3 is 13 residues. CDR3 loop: CASSPDLNQPQHF. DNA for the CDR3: TGTGCCAGCAGCCCCGATTTAAATCAGCCCCAGCATTTT.

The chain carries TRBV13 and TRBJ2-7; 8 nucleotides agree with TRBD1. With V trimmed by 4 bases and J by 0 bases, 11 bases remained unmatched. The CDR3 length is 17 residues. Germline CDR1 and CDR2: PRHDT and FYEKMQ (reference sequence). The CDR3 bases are TGTGCCAGCAGCTCTACTACATGGGGACAGGTCTCCTACGAGCAGTACTTC. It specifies CASSSTTWGQVSYEQYF.

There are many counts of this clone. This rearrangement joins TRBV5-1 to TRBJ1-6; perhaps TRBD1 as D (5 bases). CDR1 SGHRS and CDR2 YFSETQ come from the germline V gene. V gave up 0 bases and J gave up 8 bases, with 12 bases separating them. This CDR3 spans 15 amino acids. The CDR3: CASSLESGFDSPLHF. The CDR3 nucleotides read TGCGCCAGCAGCTTGGAGTCAGGGTTTGATTCACCCCTCCACTTT.

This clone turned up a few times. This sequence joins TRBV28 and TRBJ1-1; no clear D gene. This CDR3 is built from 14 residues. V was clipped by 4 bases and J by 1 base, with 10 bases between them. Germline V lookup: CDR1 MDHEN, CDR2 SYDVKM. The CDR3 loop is CASSSPTQNTEAFF. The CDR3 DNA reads TGTGCCAGCAGTTCTCCGACACAGAACACTGAAGCTTTCTTT.

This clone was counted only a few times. CDR3: CASSPGYSNQPQHF. DNA for the CDR3: TGTGCCAGCAGCCCGGGCTATAGCAATCAGCCCCAGCATTTT. This rearrangement joins TRBV27 to TRBJ1-5; unclear D gene. This CDR3 has 14 amino acids. Germline V gene sequence: CDR1 MNHEY, CDR2 SMNVEV (reference sequence). V was trimmed by 6 bases and J by 0 bases, leaving 9 bases between them.

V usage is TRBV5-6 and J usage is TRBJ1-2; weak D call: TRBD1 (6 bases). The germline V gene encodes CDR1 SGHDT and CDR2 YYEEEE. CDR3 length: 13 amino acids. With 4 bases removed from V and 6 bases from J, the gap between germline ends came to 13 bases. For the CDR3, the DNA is TGTGCCAGCAGCACCGCACAGGGCGATGGCTACACCTTC. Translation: CASSTAQGDGYTF.

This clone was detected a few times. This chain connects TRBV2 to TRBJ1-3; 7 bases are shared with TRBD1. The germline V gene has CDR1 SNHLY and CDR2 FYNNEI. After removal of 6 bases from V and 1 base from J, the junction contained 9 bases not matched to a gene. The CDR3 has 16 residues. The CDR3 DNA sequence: TGTGCCAGCAGCTGGGACCAGGGACAGTCTGGAAACACCATATATTTT. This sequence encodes CASSWDQGQSGNTIYF.

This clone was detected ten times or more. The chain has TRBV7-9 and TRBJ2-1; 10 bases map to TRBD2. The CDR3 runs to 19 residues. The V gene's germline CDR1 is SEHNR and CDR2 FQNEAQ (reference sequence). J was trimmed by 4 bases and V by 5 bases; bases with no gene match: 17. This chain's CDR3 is CASSTTSTLQRGGYNEQFF. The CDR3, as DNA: TGTGCCAGCAGCACCACCTCAACCCTTCAGCGGGGGGGATACAATGAGCAGTTCTTC.

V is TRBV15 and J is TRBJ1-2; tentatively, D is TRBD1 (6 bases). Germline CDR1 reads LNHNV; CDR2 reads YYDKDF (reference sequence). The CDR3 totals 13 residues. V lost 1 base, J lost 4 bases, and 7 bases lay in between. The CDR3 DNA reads TGTGCCACCAGCAGAGGAGGGGGCTATGGCTACACCTTC. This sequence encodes CATSRGGGYGYTF.

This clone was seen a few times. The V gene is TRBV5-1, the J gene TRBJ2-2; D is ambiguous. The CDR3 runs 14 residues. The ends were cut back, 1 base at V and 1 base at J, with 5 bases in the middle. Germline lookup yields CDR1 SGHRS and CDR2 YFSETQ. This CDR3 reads CASSLMQNTGELFF. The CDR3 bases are TGCGCCAGCAGCTTGATGCAGAACACCGGGGAGCTGTTTTTT. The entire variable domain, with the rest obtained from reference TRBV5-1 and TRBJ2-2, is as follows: KAGVTQTPRYLIKTRGQQVTLSCSPISGHRSVSWYQQTPGQGLQFLFEYFSETQRNKGNFPGRFSGRQFSNSRSEMNVSTLELGDSALYLCASSLMQNTGELFFGEGSRLTVL.

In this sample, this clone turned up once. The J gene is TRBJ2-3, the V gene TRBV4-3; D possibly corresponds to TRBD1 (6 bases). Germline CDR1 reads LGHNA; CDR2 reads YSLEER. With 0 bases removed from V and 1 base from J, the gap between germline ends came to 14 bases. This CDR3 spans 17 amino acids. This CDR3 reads CASSQDGRGGGTDTQYF. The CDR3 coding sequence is TGCGCCAGCAGCCAAGATGGCCGAGGGGGTGGCACAGATACGCAGTATTTT.

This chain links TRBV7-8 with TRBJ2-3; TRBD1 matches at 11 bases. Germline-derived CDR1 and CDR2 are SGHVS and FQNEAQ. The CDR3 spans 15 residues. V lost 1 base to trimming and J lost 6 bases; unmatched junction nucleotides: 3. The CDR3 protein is CASSLGTGGSDTQYF. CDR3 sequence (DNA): TGTGCCAGCAGCTTAGGGACAGGGGGCAGCGATACGCAGTATTTT.

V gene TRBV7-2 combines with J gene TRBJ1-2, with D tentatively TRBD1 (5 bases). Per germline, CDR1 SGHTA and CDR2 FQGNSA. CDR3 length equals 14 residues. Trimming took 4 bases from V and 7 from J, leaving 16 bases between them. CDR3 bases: TGTGCCAGCAGCTCCTACGGGGGGGGTGGTGGCTACACCTTC. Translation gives CASSSYGGGGGYTF.

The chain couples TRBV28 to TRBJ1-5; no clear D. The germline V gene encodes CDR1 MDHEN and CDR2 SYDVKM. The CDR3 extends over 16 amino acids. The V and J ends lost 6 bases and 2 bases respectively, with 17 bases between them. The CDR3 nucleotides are TGTGCCAGCAGCGCCCGGATGGGGTCTGGCAATCAGCCCCAGCATTTT. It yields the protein CASSARMGSGNQPQHF.

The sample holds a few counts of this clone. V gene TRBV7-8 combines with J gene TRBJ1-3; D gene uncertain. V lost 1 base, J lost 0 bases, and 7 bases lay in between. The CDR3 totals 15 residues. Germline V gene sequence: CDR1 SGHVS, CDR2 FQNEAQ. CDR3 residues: CASSLGSRSGNTIYF. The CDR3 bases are TGTGCCAGCAGCTTAGGATCCCGCTCTGGAAACACCATATATTTT.

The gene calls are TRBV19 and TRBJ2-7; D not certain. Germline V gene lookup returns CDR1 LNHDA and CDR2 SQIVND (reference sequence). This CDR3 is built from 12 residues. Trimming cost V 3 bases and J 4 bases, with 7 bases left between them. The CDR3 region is CASSIVGYEQYF. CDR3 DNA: TGTGCCAGTAGTATTGTAGGTTACGAGCAGTACTTC.